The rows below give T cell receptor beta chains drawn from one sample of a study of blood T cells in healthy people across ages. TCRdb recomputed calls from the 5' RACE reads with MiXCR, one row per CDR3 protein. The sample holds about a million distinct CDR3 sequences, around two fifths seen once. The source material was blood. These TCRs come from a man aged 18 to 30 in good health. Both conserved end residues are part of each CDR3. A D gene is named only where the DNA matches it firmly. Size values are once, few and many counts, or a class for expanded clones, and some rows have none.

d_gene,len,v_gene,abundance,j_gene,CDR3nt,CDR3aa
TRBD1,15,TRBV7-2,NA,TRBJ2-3,TGTGCCAGCAGCTCGACAGGGATTAGCACAGATACGCAGTATTTT,CASSSTGISTDTQYF
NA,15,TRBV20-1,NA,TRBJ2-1,TGCAGTGCCGCCCCCCCCACCCTTTCCTACAATGAGCAGTTCTTC,CSAAPPTLSYNEQFF
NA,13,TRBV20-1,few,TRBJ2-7,TGCAGCGCCGTATGGTCGTTACACAATGAGCAGTACTTC,CSAVWSLHNEQYF
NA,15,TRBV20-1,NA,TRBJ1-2,TGCAGTGCTCCTCTAACGGGGGGTTTTAACTATGGCTACACCTTC,CSAPLTGGFNYGYTF
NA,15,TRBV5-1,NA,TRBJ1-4,TGCGCCAGCAGCTTGGGTGACGGTTCCTCTGAAAAACTGTTTTTT,CASSLGDGSSEKLFF
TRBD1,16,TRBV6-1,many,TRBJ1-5,TGTGCCAGCAGACCGGACAGGGGAGGAGGCAATCAGCCCCAGCATTTT,CASRPDRGGGNQPQHF
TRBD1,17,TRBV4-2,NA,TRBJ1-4,TGTGCCAGCAGCCAAGTAGGACAGGGTATAACTAATGAAAAACTGTTTTTT,CASSQVGQGITNEKLFF
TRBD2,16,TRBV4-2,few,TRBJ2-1,TGTGCCAGCAGCCAGGAAAATAGCGGGGGCTACAATGAGCAGTTCTTC,CASSQENSGGYNEQFF
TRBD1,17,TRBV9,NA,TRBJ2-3,TGTGCCAGCAGCGTGCTCGGGACAGGGGGCCTCACAGATACGCAGTATTTT,CASSVLGTGGLTDTQYF
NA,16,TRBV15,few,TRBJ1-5,TGTGCCACCAGCAGAGATCTGGAGGGAAGCAATCAGCCCCAGCATTTT,CATSRDLEGSNQPQHF
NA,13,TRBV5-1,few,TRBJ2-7,TGCGCCAGCAGCTTGGCGGGGCTCCCCCCGTGGTACTTC,CASSLAGLPPWYF
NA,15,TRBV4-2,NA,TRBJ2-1,TGTGCCAGCAGCCGTGAACGGGGGGCAAATAATGAGCAGTTCTTC,CASSRERGANNEQFF
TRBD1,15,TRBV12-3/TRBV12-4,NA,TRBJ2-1,TGTGCCAGCAGTTTTGGGACAGGGGTAGCCAATGAGCAGTTCTTC,CASSFGTGVANEQFF
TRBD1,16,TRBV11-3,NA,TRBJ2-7,TGTGCCAGCAGCTTATATGGGACAGCCACTTACAATGAGCAGTACTTC,CASSLYGTATYNEQYF
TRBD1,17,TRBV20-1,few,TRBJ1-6,TGCAGTGCTAGCCCTTGGGGGACAGGCATCTATAATTCACCCCTCCACTTT,CSASPWGTGIYNSPLHF
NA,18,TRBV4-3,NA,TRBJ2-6,TGCGCCAGCAGCCAAGTATCCCTCCTCGGATGGGGGGCCAACGTCCTGACTTTC,CASSQVSLLGWGANVLTF
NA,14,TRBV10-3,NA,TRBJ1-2,TGTGCCATCAGTGAGGGCGGATCTAACTATGGCTACACCTTC,CAISEGGSNYGYTF
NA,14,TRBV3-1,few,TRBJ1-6,TGTGCCAGCGCCTTTAAGAGGGCCGGTTCACCCCTCCACTTT,CASAFKRAGSPLHF
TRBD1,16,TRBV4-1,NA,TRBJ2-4,TGCGCCAGCAGCCAAGATGACAGGGGCCCCAAAAACATTCAGTACTTC,CASSQDDRGPKNIQYF
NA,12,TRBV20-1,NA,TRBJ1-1,TGCAGTGCTAGAGGAGGAGAGACTGAAGCTTTCTTT,CSARGGETEAFF
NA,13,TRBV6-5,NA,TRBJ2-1,TGTGCCAGCAGTACCCTTGCGGCGGAACAGCAGTTCTTC,CASSTLAAEQQFF
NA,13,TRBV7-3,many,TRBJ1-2,TGTGCCAGCAGCCTCGAGGGGCAAAGTGGCTACACCTTC,CASSLEGQSGYTF
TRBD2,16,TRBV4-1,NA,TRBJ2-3,TGCGCCAGCAGCCAAGACACGGGGGGGCGTGCAGATACGCAGTATTTT,CASSQDTGGRADTQYF
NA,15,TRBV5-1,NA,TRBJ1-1,TGCGCCAGCAGCTTGGGAAGCGGACAGAACACTGAAGCTTTCTTT,CASSLGSGQNTEAFF
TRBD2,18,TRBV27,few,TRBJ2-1,TGTGCCAGCAGTTTAATGCCCCCGGGACTAGCACGGTACAATGAGCAGTTCTTC,CASSLMPPGLARYNEQFF
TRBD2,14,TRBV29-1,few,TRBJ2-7,TGCAGCGGTACTCTAGCGGGGGGGTGGAATGAGCAGTACTTC,CSGTLAGGWNEQYF
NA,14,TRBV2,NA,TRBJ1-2,TGTGCCAGCAGTGCTGTAGCTTCTAACTATGGCTACACCTTC,CASSAVASNYGYTF
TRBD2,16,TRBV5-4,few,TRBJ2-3,TGTGCCAGCAGCTTGGTGTCTTTGGGAGCGGGGGATACGCAGTATTTT,CASSLVSLGAGDTQYF